This TCR beta chain was captured by sequencing in a study of blood T cell repertoires in COVID-19. Study-level background: Acute and convalescent COVID-19 samples came from the United States, Italy and Spain.

J lost 2 bases, V lost 3 bases, and 8 bases had no gene match. CDR3 length equals 16 residues. CDR1 is WNHNN, CDR2 SYGVQD, per germline (reference sequence). The data were produced by immunoSEQ multiplex PCR, yet TCRdb's version contains in-frame clones alone and is incomplete. Among fewer than 200,000 clones listed, roughly 79% were seen once. The receptor was derived from a woman in her seventies with acute or convalescent COVID-19. The chain joins TRBV10-1 to TRBJ2-3; TRBD2 aligns across 7 bases. The sample comprised peripheral blood. The CDR3 DNA reads as TGCGCCAGCAGTGATAACGCCGCGGGAGACACAGATACGCAGTATTTT. Translated, it gives CASSDNAAGDTDTQYF.